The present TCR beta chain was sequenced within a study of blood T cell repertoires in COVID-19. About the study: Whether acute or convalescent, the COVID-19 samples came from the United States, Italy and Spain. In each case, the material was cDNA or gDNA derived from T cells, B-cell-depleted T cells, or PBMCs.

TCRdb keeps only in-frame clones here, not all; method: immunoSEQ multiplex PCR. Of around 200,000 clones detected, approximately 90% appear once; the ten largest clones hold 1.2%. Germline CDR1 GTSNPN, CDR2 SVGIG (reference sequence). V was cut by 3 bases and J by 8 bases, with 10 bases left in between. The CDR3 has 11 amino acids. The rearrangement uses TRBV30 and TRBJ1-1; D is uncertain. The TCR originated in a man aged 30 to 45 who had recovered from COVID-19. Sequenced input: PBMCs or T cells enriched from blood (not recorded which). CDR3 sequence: CAWRPQEEAFF. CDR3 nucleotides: TGTGCCTGGAGACCGCAAGAGGAAGCTTTCTTT. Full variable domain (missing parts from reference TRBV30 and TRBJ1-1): SQTIHQWPATLVQPVGSPLSLECTVEGTSNPNLYWYRQAAGRGLQLLFYSVGIGQISSEVPQNLSASRPQDRQFILSSKKLLLSDSGFYLCAWRPQEEAFFGQGTRLTVV.